The 17 T cell receptor beta chains below were found in one sample sequenced in a study of cytomegalovirus exposure and HLA in healthy donors. With 60 Vbeta and 13 Jbeta primers, the PCR was carried out. Libraries were prepared by immunoSEQ multiplex PCR; TCRdb keeps only in-frame clonotypes and omits some of them. The table includes 150,000 to 200,000 clones, 80% detected once. The sample taken for sequencing was PBMCs. Every receptor here comes from a man aged 18 to 30 in good health and CMV-seropositive.

This chain uses TRBV6-6 with TRBJ1-4; D is uncertain. Germline CDR1 MNHNY, CDR2 SVGAGI (reference sequence). The V and J ends lost 6 bases and 4 bases respectively, with 6 bases between them. The CDR3 covers 12 residues. The CDR3 region has the DNA TGTGCCAGCAGGAGTGTTAATGAAAAACTGTTTTTT. Its translation is CASRSVNEKLFF.

This chain links TRBV14 with TRBJ2-7; the D gene is possibly TRBD2 (5 bases). Germline V CDR1 and CDR2: SGHDN, FVKESK. CDR3 length: 15 amino acids. V was clipped by 1 base and J by 4 bases, with 14 bases between them. The CDR3 sequence is CASSQGWGVAYEQYF. The CDR3 nucleotides read TGTGCCAGCAGCCAAGGATGGGGAGTAGCTTACGAGCAGTACTTC.

The chain carries TRBV7-9 and TRBJ2-4, with 9 bases that match TRBD1. The CDR3 runs to 15 residues. J lost 8 bases, V lost 4 bases, and 9 bases had no gene match. Germline-derived CDR1 and CDR2 are SEHNR and FQNEAQ (reference sequence). The CDR3 nucleotides are TGTGCCAGCAGCTCGTCAAGGGACAGGGAGGACATTCAGTACTTC. Its translation is CASSSSRDREDIQYF.

The CDR3: CASTRGPASGSTDTQYF. The DNA for the CDR3 is TGTGCCAGTACCAGAGGTCCGGCTAGCGGGAGCACAGATACGCAGTATTTT. The chain uses TRBV19 and TRBJ2-3, with 8 bases that match TRBD2. With V trimmed by 7 bases and J by 0 bases, 12 bases remained unmatched. Germline V gene data show CDR1 as LNHDA and CDR2 as SQIVND (reference sequence). The CDR3 totals 17 residues.

This clone was recorded once. The chain employs TRBV15 and TRBJ1-1, with a possible D match to TRBD1 (5 bases). CDR1 is LNHNV and CDR2 is YYDKDF in the germline V gene (reference sequence). The V end lost 0 bases, the J end lost 1 base, and 6 bases lay between the germline ends. There are 14 residues in the CDR3. This chain's CDR3 is CATSRDTGNTEAFF. CDR3 DNA: TGTGCCACCAGCAGAGACACAGGGAACACTGAAGCTTTCTTT.

This clone was recorded once. This chain links TRBV11-2 with TRBJ2-7; D is unclear. Per germline, CDR1 SGHAT and CDR2 FQNNGV. CDR3 length: 14 residues. V was clipped by 3 bases and J by 3 bases, with 12 bases between them. As DNA, the CDR3 is TGTGCCAGCAGCTTTGACACCCTCTTCTACGAGCAGTACTTC. This encodes CASSFDTLFYEQYF. Using reference TRBV11-2 and TRBJ2-7 for the parts outside the CDR3, the full variable domain is EAGVAQSPRYKIIEKRQSVAFWCNPISGHATLYWYQQILGQGPKLLIQFQNNGVVDDSQLPKDRFSAERLKGVDSTLKIQPAKLEDSAVYLCASSFDTLFYEQYFGPGTRLTVT.

The genes are TRBV5-1 and TRBJ2-7; 9 bases are a match to TRBD2. The germline CDR1 and CDR2 sequences are SGHRS and YFSETQ. The CDR3 is made up of 14 amino acids. J gave up 5 bases and V 6 bases, and 9 bases lay outside the gene matches. CDR3 loop: CASTGAGGAHEQYF. The CDR3 bases are TGCGCCAGCACCGGAGCGGGAGGCGCACACGAGCAGTACTTC.

This clone showed up just once. The chain joins TRBV5-6 to TRBJ2-7, with 7 positions matching TRBD1. Per germline, CDR1 SGHDT and CDR2 YYEEEE. Germline trimming cut 4 bases from V and 5 bases from J; bases unmatched to any gene: 9. This CDR3 region has 14 residues. The CDR3 here is CASSPNRGWNEQYF. The CDR3 DNA reads as TGTGCCAGCAGCCCCAACAGGGGTTGGAACGAGCAGTACTTC. The variable domain in full, with the rest retrieved from reference TRBV5-6 and TRBJ2-7, is DAGVTQSPTHLIKTRGQQVTLRCSPKSGHDTVSWYQQALGQGPQFIFQYYEEEERQRGNFPDRFSGHQFPNYSSELNVNALLLGDSALYLCASSPNRGWNEQYFGPGTRLTVT.

The chain employs TRBV9 and TRBJ1-2; D is undetermined. Germline CDR1 reads SGDLS; CDR2 reads YYNGEE. Trimming pared 1 base from V and 7 bases from J, leaving 23 bases between. The CDR3 extends over 17 amino acids. CDR3 sequence (DNA): TGTGCCAGCAGCGTATTTTCGGAAGTCGGGGTGGGTTCTGGCTACACCTTC. Its translation: CASSVFSEVGVGSGYTF. The whole variable domain, filled in from reference TRBV9 and TRBJ1-2, reads DSGVTQTPKHLITATGQRVTLRCSPRSGDLSVYWYQQSLDQGLQFLIQYYNGEERAKGNILERFSAQQFPDLHSELNLSSLELGDSALYFCASSVFSEVGVGSGYTFGSGTRLTVV.

V is TRBV14 and J is TRBJ2-2; TRBD1 aligns across 8 bases. Germline-derived CDR1 and CDR2 are SGHDN and FVKESK. This CDR3 comprises 16 residues. After removal of 1 base from V and 4 bases from J, the junction contained 5 bases not matched to a gene. CDR3 sequence reads: CASSQVSGGFTGELFF. CDR3 DNA sequence: TGTGCCAGCAGCCAAGTGTCAGGGGGCTTCACCGGGGAGCTGTTTTTT.

This clone was seen a few times. This chain joins TRBV6-4 and TRBJ2-3; D not certain. The CDR3 covers 14 residues. CDR1 is MRHNA and CDR2 is SNTAGT in the germline V gene. V lost 3 bases, J lost 4 bases, and 11 bases lay in between. CDR3 nucleotide sequence: TGTGCCAGCAGTGATGGCCCAGGCTCAGATACGCAGTATTTT. The encoded protein is CASSDGPGSDTQYF.

V usage is TRBV4-3 and J usage is TRBJ1-4, with 7 nucleotides matching TRBD1. CDR3 length: 15 residues. The V gene's germline CDR1 is LGHNA and CDR2 YSLEER. V shed 1 base and J 6 bases; nucleotides not matched to a gene: 5. For the CDR3, the DNA is TGCGCCAGCAGCCAAGGACAGGGCTTTGATGAAAAACTGTTTTTT. Translation gives CASSQGQGFDEKLFF.

This sequence joins TRBV10-3 and TRBJ2-7; TRBD1 aligns across 8 bases. Germline CDR1 and CDR2: ENHRY and SYGVKD. The V gene end was trimmed by 6 bases and the J gene end by 1 base; junction bases not matched to a gene: 8. CDR3 length equals 15 residues. In DNA, the CDR3 is TGTGCCATCAGGACCGACAGGGGCGCTTCCTACGAGCAGTACTTC. Encoded protein: CAIRTDRGASYEQYF.

V gene TRBV5-1 combines with J gene TRBJ1-1; TRBD1 might be the D (6 bases). The V and J ends lost 6 bases and 4 bases respectively, with 16 bases between them. This CDR3 spans 14 amino acids. Germline lookup yields CDR1 SGHRS and CDR2 YFSETQ. CDR3 sequence reads: CASTQGGRVTEAFF. CDR3 nucleotides: TGCGCCAGCACCCAAGGGGGTAGAGTCACTGAAGCTTTCTTT.

The chain links TRBV30 to TRBJ2-3; D gene uncertain. The germline gives CDR1 GTSNPN, CDR2 SVGIG (reference sequence). This CDR3 comprises 14 residues. V lost 0 bases to trimming and J lost 3 bases, with 10 bases between them. CDR3: CAWSVLIATDTQYF. CDR3 coding DNA: TGTGCCTGGAGTGTACTGATAGCAACAGATACGCAGTATTTT.

This clone was picked up one time. V gene TRBV19 combines with J gene TRBJ1-2, with D possibly TRBD1 on 6 matching bases. The germline V gene encodes CDR1 LNHDA and CDR2 SQIVND (reference sequence). This CDR3 is 15 amino acids long. Deletions cut 4 bases from V and 4 bases from J, with 16 bases between. CDR3 sequence: CASSSNQGFGYGYTF. Written as DNA, the CDR3 is TGTGCCAGTAGTAGCAACCAGGGGTTCGGCTATGGCTACACCTTC.

J is TRBJ2-3 and V is TRBV10-2; D ambiguous. The CDR3 sequence is 14 residues long. Germline V CDR1 and CDR2: WSHSY, SAAADI. The germline V and J ends were trimmed by 0 bases and 4 bases, with 8 bases remaining between them. The CDR3 here is CASSESLQADTQYF. In DNA form, the CDR3 reads TGCGCCAGCAGTGAGTCGCTCCAGGCAGATACGCAGTATTTT.